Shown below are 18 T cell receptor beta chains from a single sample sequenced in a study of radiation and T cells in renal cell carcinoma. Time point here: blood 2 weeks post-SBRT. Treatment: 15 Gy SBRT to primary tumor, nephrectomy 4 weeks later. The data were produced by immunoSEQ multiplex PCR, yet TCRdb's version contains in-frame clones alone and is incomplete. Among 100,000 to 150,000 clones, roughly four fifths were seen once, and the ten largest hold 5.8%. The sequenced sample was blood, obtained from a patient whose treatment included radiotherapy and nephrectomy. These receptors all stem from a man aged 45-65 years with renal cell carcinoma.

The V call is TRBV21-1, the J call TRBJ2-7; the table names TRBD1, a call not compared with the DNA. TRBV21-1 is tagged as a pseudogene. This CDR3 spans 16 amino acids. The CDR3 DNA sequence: TGTGCCAGCAGCAAAGCGGACAGGGGGAGCTCCTACGAGCAGTACTTC. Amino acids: CASSKADRGSSYEQYF.

The CDR3, as DNA: TGTGCCAGCAGGGGTGGAGGGGAAAGTAGCAATCAGCCCCAGCATTTT. This gives the protein CASRGGGESSNQPQHF. The chain uses TRBV28 and TRBJ1-5; D is perhaps TRBD1 (5 bases). Deletions cut 6 bases from V and 0 bases from J, with 15 bases between. The CDR3 has 16 residues. The germline gives CDR1 MDHEN, CDR2 SYDVKM. The full variable domain, with the rest looked up from reference TRBV28 and TRBJ1-5, is DVKVTQSSRYLVKRTGEKVFLECVQDMDHENMFWYRQDPGLGLRLIYFSYDVKMKEKGDIPEGYSVSREKKERFSLILESASTNQTSMYLCASRGGGESSNQPQHFGDGTRLSIL.

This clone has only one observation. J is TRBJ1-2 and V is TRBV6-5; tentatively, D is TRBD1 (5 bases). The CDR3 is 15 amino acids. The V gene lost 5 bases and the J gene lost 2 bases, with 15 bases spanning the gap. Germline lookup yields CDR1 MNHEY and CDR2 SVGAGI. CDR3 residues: CASSKPRGGNYGYTF. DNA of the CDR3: TGTGCCAGCAGTAAGCCGCGGGGCGGCAACTATGGCTACACCTTC.

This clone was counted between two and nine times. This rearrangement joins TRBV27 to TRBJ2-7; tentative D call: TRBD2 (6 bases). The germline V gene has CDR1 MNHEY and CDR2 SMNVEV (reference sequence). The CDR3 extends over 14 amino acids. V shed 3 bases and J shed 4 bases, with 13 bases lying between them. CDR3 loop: CASSLGGKDYEQYF. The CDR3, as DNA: TGTGCCAGCAGTTTGGGCGGGAAGGATTACGAGCAGTACTTC.

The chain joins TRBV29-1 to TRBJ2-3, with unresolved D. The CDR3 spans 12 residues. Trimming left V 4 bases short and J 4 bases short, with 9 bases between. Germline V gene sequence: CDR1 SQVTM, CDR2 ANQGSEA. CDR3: CSVGSSSDTQYF. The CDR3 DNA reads TGCAGCGTTGGGTCGAGTTCAGATACGCAGTATTTT.

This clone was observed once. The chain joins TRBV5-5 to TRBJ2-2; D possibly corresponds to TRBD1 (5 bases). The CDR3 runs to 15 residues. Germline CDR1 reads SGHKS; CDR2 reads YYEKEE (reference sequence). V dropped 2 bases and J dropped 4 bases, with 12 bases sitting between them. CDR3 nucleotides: TGTGCCAGCAGCTTACGCGCAGGGATCACCGGGGAGCTGTTTTTT. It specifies CASSLRAGITGELFF.

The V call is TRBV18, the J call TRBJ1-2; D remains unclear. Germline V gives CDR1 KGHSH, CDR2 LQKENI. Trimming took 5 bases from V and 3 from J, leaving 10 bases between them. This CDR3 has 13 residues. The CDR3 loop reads CASSAGGDYGYTF. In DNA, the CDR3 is TGTGCCAGCTCAGCCGGCGGTGACTATGGCTACACCTTC.

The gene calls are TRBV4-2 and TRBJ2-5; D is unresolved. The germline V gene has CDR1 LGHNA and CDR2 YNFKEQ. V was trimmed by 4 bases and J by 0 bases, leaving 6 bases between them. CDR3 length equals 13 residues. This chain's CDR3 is CASSLEHQETQYF. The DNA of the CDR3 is TGTGCCAGCAGCCTCGAGCACCAAGAGACCCAGTACTTC.

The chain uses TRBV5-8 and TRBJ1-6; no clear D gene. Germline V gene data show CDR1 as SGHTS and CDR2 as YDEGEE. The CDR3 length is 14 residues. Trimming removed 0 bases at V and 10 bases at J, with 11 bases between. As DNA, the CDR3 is TGTGCCAGCAGCTTGGCTGGGCAGCTCTCACCCCTCCACTTT. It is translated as CASSLAGQLSPLHF.

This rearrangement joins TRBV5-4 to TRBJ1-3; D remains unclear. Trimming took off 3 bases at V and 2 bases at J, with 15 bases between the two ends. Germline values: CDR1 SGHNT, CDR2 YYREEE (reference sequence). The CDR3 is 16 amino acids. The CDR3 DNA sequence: TGTGCCAGCAGCTCTAATGTTGAGGGCCCTGGAAACACCATATATTTT. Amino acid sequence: CASSSNVEGPGNTIYF.

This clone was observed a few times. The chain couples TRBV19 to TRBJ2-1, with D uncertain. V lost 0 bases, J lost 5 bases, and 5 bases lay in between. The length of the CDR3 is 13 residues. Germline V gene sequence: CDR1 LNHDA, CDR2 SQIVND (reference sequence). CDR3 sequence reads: CASSIERDNEQFF. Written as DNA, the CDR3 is TGTGCCAGTAGTATAGAAAGGGACAATGAGCAGTTCTTC.

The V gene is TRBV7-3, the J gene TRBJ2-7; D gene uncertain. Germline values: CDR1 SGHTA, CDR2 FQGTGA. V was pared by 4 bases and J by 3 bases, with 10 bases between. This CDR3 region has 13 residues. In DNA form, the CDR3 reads TGTGCCAGCAGCTCCGGAGCTCACTACGAGCAGTACTTC. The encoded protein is CASSSGAHYEQYF.

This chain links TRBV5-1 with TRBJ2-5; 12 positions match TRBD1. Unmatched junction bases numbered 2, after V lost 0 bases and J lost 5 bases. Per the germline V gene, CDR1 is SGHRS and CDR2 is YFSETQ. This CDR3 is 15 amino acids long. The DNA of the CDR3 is TGCGCCAGCAGCTTGGGGGGACAGGGGGCCGAGACCCAGTACTTC. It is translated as CASSLGGQGAETQYF.

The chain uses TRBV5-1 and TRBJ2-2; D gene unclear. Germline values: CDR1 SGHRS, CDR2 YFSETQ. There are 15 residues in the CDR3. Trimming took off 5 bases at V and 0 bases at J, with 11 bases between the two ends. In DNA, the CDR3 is TGCGCCAGCAGGGTAATTGAGGCGAACACCGGGGAGCTGTTTTTT. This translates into CASRVIEANTGELFF. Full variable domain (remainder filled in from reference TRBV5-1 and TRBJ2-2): KAGVTQTPRYLIKTRGQQVTLSCSPISGHRSVSWYQQTPGQGLQFLFEYFSETQRNKGNFPGRFSGRQFSNSRSEMNVSTLELGDSALYLCASRVIEANTGELFFGEGSRLTVL.

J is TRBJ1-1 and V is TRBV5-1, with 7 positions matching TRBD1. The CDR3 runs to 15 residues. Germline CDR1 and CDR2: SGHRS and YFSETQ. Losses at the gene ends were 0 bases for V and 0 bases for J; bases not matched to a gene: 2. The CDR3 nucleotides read TGCGCCAGCAGCTTGGCCGGGACAGTGAACACTGAAGCTTTCTTT. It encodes CASSLAGTVNTEAFF.

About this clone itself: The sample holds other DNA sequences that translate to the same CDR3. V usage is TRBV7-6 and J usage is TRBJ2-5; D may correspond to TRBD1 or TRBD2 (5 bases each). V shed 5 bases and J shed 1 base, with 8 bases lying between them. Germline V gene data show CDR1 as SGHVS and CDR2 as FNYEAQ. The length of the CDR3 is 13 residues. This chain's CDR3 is CASSRGRQETQYF. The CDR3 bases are TGTGCCAGCAGCCGGGGACGCCAAGAGACCCAGTACTTC.

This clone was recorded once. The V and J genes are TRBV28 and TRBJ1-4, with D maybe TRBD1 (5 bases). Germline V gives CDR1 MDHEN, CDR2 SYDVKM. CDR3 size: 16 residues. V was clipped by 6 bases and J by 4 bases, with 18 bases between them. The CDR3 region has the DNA TGTGCCAGCAGCCTCCCCGGTGGGGGGAATAATGAAAAACTGTTTTTT. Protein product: CASSLPGGGNNEKLFF. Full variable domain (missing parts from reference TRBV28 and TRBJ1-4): DVKVTQSSRYLVKRTGEKVFLECVQDMDHENMFWYRQDPGLGLRLIYFSYDVKMKEKGDIPEGYSVSREKKERFSLILESASTNQTSMYLCASSLPGGGNNEKLFFGSGTQLSVL.

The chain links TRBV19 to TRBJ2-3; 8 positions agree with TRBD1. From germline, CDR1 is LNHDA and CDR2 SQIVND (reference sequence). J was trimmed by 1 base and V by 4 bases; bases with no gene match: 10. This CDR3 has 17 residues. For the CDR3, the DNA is TGTGCCAGTAGTACAAGGACAGGGCTGAGGGGCACAGATACGCAGTATTTT. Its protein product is CASSTRTGLRGTDTQYF.